This T cell receptor beta chain appears in the sequencing data of a study of CD8 T cells in ankylosing spondylitis. The study's findings and limits: Researchers reportedly found disease-linked clones significantly enriched in matched ankylosing spondylitis synovial fluid. A TCR beta motif of 7 or 8 highly homologous variants appeared characteristic of ankylosing spondylitis blood. With a CD8+ phenotype, disease-linked clones were relatively rare in peripheral blood.

The ends lost 5 bases at V and 5 bases at J; junction bases unmatched: 6. CDR1 and CDR2 (germline): DFQATT, SNEGSKA (reference sequence). The CDR3 has 15 amino acids. A few counts support this clonotype. Its antigen remains unknown. As the method for making TCR beta libraries, quantitative 5'-RACE with molecular barcodes was used. TCRdb ran MiXCR on the 5' RACE reads and lists one entry per CDR3 protein. This table holds roughly 90,000 distinct CDR3 sequences, just under 9% found once. The chain joins TRBV20-1 to TRBJ2-3, with 14 positions matching TRBD2. The receptor was isolated from a male donor with ankylosing spondylitis. The specimen was blood, either unsorted or a sorted T cell fraction (not recorded which). The CDR3, as DNA: TGCAGTGCTTTGACTAGCGGGAGGGCCGGAGATACGCAGTATTTT. It codes for CSALTSGRAGDTQYF.